The T cell receptor (beta chain) described here comes from a study of a mutant IDH1 vaccine in newly diagnosed glioma. Trimming removed 0 bases at V and 0 bases at J, with 7 bases between. Looked up from germline, CDR1 is SGHNT and CDR2 is YYREEE (reference sequence). This CDR3 is built from 15 residues. Here immunoSEQ multiplex PCR was the method, and the copy in TCRdb shows in-frame clones only, minus some. The sample lists about 67,000 clones, around 89% occurring once. As regards this clone: Its antigen is unidentified.

The time point is: week 11, during vaccination. Vaccination used 300 ug of mutant IDH1 20-mer peptide per dose, with topical imiquimod. The chain carries TRBV5-4 and TRBJ1-3; D unresolved. This specimen was PBMCs, taken from a glioma patient whose treatment included an IDH1 peptide vaccine. This sequence originates from a man between 40 and 49 years old with glioma. This CDR3 is CASSLGSVSGNTIYF. In DNA form, the CDR3 reads TGTGCCAGCAGCTTGGGGTCAGTCTCTGGAAACACCATATATTTT.